Below, one TCR beta chain is given with its context. Original processing methods: Reference gene primer amplification gave estimated nucleated cell counts. Measured with immunoSEQ multiplex PCR; TCRdb has only the in-frame clones, and not every one. V and J calls plus clone size are reproduced from that table; the DNA served to infer D and trimming. The data hold about 98,000 clones, with around 81% observed a single time. V was cut by 5 bases and J by 0 bases, with 5 bases left in between. Per the germline V gene, CDR1 is ENHRY and CDR2 is SYGVKD. There are 14 residues in the CDR3. This sample was taken from a study of blood T cell repertoires in COVID-19.

The J gene is TRBJ1-6, the V gene TRBV10-3; D is unresolved. This TCR was sampled from a man aged 60 to 75 with acute or convalescent COVID-19. Sequencing used peripheral blood. CDR3 bases: TGTGCCATCAGTTACAGCTCCTATAATTCACCCCTCCACTTT. The encoded protein is CAISYSSYNSPLHF.